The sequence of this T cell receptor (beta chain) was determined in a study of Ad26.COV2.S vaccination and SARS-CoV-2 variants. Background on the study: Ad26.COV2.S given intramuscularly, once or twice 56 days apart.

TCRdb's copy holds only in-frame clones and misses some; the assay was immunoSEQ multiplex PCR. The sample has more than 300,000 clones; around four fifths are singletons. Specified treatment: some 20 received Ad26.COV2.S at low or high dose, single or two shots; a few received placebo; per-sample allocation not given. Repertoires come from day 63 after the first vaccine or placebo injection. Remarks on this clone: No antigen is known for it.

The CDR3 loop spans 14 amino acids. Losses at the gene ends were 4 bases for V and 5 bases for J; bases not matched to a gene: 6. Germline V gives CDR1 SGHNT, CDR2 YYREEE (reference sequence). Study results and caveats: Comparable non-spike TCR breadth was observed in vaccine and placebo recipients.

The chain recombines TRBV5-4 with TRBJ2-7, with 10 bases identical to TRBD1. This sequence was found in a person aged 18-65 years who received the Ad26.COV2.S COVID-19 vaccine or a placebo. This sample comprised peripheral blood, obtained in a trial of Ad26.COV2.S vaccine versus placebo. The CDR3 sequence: CASSPGTGVNEQYF. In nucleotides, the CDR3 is TGTGCCAGCAGCCCAGGGACAGGGGTAAACGAGCAGTACTTC.